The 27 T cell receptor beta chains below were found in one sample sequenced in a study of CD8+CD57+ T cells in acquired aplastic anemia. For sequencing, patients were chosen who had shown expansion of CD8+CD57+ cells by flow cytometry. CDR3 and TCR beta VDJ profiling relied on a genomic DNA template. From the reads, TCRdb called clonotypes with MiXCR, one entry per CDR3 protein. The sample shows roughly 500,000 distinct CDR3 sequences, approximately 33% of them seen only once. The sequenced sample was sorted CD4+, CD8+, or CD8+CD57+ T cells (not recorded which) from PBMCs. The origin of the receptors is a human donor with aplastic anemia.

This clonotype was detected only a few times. DNA for the CDR3: TGCGCCAGCAGCCAAGACGCCAAGGGGGCCGGTAATCAGCCCCAGCATTTT. Translating gives CASSQDAKGAGNQPQHF. V usage is TRBV4-3 and J usage is TRBJ1-5, with 7 bases lining up with TRBD1. Trimming cost V 0 bases and J 4 bases; bases outside gene matches: 9. The CDR3 has 17 amino acids. CDR1 is LGHNA, CDR2 YSLEER, per germline.

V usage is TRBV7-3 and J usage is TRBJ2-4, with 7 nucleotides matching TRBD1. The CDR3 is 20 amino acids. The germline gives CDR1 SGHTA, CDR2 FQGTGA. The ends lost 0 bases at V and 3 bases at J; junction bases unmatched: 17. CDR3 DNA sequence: TGTGCCAGCAGCTTAACCCCTACCCCTTTAGGGGGCGCGGGCAAAAACATTCAGTACTTC. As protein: CASSLTPTPLGGAGKNIQYF.

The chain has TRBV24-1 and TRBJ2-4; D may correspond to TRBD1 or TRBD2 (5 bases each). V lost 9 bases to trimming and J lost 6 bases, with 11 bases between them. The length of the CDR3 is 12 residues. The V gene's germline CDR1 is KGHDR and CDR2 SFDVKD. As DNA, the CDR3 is TGTGCCACCTCCCGGGACCGAAACATTCAGTACTTC. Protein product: CATSRDRNIQYF.

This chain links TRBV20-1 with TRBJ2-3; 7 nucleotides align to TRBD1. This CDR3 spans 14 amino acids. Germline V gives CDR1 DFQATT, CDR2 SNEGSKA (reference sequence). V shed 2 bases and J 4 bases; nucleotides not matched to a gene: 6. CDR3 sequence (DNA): TGCAGTGCTAGAAAGACAGGGACCCCAGATACGCAGTATTTT. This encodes CSARKTGTPDTQYF.

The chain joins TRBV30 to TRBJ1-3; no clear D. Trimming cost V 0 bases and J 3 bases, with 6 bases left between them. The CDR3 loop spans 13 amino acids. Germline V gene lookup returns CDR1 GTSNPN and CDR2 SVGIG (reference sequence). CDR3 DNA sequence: TGTGCCTGGAGTGTACTCGTTGGAAACACCATATATTTT. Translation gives CAWSVLVGNTIYF. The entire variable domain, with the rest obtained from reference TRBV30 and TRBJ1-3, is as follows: SQTIHQWPATLVQPVGSPLSLECTVEGTSNPNLYWYRQAAGRGLQLLFYSVGIGQISSEVPQNLSASRPQDRQFILSSKKLLLSDSGFYLCAWSVLVGNTIYFGEGSWLTVV.

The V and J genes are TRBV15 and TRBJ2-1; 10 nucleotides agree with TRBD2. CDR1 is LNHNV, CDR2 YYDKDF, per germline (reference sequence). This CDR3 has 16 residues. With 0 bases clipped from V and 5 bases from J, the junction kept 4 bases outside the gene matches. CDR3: CATSRESGGVNNEQFF. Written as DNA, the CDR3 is TGTGCCACCAGCAGAGAGAGCGGGGGGGTTAACAATGAGCAGTTCTTC.

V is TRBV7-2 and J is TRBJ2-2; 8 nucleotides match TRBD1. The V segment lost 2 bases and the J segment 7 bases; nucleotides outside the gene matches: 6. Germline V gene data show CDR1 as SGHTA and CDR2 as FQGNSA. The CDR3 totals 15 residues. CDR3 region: CASSLNQGASGELFF. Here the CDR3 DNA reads TGTGCCAGCAGCTTAAACCAGGGGGCGAGCGGGGAGCTGTTTTTT.

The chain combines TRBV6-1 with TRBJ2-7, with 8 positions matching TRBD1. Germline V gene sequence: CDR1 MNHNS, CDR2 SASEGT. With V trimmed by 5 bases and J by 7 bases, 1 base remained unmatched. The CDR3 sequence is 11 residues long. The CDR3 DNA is TGTGCCAGCAGTCAGGGGGCTGAGCAGTACTTC. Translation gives CASSQGAEQYF.

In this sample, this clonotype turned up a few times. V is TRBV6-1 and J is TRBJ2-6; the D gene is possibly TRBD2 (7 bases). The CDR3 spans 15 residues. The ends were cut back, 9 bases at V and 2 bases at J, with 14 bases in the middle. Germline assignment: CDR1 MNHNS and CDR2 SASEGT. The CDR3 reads CASNRGGAGANVLTF. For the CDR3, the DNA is TGTGCCAGTAATAGGGGGGGCGCTGGGGCCAACGTCCTGACTTTC.

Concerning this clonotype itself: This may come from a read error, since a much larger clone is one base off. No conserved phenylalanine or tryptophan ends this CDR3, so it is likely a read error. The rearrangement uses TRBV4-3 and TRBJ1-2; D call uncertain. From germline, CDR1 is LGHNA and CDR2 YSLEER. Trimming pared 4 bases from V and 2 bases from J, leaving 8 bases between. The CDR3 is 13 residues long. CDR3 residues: CASSRQKNYGYTL. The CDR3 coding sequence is TGCGCCAGCAGCCGTCAGAAGAACTATGGCTACACCCTC.

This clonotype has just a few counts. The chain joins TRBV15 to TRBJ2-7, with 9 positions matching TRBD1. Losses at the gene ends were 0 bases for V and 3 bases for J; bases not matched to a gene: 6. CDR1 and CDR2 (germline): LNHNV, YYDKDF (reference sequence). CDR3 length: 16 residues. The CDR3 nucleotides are TGTGCCACCAGCAGAGAGGCTGGGACAGGGAACTACGAGCAGTACTTC. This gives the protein CATSREAGTGNYEQYF.

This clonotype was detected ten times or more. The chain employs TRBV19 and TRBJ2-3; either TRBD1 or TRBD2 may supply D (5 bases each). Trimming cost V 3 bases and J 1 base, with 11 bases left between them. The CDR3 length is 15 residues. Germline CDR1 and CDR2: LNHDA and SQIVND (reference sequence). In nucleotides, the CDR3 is TGTGCCAGTAGTATTGGGGGTTGGGGCACAGATACGCAGTATTTT. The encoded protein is CASSIGGWGTDTQYF.

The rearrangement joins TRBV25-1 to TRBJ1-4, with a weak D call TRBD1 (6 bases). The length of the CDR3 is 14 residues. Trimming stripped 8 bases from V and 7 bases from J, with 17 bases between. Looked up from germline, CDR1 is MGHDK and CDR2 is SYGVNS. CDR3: CASSPKQGSEKLFF. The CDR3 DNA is TGTGCCAGCTCACCAAAACAGGGTAGTGAAAAACTGTTTTTT.

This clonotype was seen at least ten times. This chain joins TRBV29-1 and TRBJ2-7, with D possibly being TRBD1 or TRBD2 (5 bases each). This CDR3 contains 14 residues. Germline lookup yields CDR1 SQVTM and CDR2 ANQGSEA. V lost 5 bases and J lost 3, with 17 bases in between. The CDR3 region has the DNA TGCAGCGTTAAGTCTTCTGGGGACCTCTACGAGCAGTACTTC. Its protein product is CSVKSSGDLYEQYF.

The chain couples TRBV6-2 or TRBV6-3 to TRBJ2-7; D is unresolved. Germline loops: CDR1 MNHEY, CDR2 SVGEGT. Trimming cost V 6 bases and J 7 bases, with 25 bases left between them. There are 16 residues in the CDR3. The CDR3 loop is CASRPTTMDRFREQYF. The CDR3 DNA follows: TGTGCCAGCAGACCAACAACTATGGACCGGTTTAGAGAGCAGTACTTC.

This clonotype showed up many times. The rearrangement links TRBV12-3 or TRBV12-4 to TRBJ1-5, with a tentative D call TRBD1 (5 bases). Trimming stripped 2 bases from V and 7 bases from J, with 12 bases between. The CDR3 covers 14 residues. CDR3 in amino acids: CASSLMTASQPQHF. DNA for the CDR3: TGTGCCAGCAGTTTAATGACAGCGTCCCAGCCCCAGCATTTT.

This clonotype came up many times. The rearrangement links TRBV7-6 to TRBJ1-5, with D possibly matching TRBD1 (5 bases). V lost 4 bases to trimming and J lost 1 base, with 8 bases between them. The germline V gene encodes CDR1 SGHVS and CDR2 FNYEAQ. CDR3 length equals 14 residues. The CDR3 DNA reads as TGTGCCAGCAGCTCCGGGGGAAGCAATCAGCCCCAGCATTTT. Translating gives CASSSGGSNQPQHF.

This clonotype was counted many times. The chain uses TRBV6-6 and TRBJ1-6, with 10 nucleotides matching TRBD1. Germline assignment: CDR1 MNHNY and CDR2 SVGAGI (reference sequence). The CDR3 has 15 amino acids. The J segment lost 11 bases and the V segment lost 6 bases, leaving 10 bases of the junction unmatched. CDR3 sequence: CASRLDRGRSAPLHF. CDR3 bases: TGTGCCAGCAGATTAGACAGGGGGCGTTCGGCACCCCTCCACTTT.

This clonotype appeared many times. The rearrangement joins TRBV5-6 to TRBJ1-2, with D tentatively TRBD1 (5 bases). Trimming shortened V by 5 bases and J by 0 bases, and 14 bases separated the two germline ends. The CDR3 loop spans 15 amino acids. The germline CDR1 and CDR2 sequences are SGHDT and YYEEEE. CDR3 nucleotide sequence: TGTGCCAGCAGTGGGGACGCGCAGGCTAACTATGGCTACACCTTC. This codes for CASSGDAQANYGYTF.

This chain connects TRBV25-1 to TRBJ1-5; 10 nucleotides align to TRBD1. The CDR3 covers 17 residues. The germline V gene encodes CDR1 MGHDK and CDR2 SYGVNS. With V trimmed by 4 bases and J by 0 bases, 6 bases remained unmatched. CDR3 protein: CASSGDRGPYSNQPQHF. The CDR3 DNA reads TGTGCCAGCAGTGGGGACAGGGGACCTTATAGCAATCAGCCCCAGCATTTT. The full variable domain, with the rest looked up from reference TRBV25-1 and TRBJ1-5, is EADIYQTPRYLVIGTGKKITLECSQTMGHDKMYWYQQDPGMELHLIHYSYGVNSTEKGDLSSESTVSRIRTEHFPLTLESARPSHTSQYLCASSGDRGPYSNQPQHFGDGTRLSIL.

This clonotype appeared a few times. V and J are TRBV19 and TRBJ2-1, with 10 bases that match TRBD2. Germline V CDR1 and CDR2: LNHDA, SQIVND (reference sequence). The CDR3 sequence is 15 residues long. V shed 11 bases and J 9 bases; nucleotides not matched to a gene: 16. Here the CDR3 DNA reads TGTGCCTCAAAGGATGAGGCTAGCGGGGGAGCTGAGCAGTTCTTC. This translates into CASKDEASGGAEQFF.

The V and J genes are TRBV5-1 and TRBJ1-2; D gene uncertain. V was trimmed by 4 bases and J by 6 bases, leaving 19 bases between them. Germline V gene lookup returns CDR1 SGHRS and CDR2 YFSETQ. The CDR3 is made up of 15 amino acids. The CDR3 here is CASSARLGRGNGYTF. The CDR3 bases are TGCGCCAGCAGCGCGAGGCTGGGAAGAGGAAATGGCTACACCTTC. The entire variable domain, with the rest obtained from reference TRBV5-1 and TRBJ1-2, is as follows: KAGVTQTPRYLIKTRGQQVTLSCSPISGHRSVSWYQQTPGQGLQFLFEYFSETQRNKGNFPGRFSGRQFSNSRSEMNVSTLELGDSALYLCASSARLGRGNGYTFGSGTRLTVV.

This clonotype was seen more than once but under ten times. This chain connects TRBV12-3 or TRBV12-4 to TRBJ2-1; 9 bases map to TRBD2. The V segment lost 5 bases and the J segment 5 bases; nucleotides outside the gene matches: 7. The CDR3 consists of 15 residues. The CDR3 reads CASSTSAGGNNEQFF. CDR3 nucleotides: TGTGCCAGCAGTACATCAGCGGGGGGAAACAATGAGCAGTTCTTC.

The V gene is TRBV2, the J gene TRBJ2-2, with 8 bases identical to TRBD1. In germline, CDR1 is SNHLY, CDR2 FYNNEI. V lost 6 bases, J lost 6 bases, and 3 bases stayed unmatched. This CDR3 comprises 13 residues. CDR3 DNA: TGTGCCAGCAGCCAACAGGGGGCCGGGGAGCTGTTTTTT. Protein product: CASSQQGAGELFF.

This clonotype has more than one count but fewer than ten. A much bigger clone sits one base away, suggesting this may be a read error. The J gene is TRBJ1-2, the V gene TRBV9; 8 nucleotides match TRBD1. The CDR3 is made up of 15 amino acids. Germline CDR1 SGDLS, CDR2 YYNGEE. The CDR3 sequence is CAGSGGQGLWSGYTF. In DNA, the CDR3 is TGTGCCGGCAGCGGCGGACAGGGACTTTGGTCTGGCTACACCTTC.

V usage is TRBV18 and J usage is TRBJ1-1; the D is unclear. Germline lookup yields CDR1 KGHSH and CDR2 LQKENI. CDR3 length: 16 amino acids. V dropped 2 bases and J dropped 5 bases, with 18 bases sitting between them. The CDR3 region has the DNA TGTGCCAGCTCACCAGAGATTCCTGGGATCTCGACTGAAGCTTTCTTT. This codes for CASSPEIPGISTEAFF.

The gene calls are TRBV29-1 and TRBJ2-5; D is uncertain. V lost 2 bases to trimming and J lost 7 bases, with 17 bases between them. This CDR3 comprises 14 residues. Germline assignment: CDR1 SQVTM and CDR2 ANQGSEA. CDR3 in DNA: TGCAGCGTTGAACACTACAGCGCCTACCGGACCCAGTACTTC. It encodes CSVEHYSAYRTQYF.